This TCR beta chain was retrieved from a study of blood T cell repertoires in COVID-19. Unmatched junction bases numbered 6, after V lost 0 bases and J lost 6 bases. Germline V gives CDR1 LNHDA, CDR2 SQIVND (reference sequence). This CDR3 spans 16 amino acids. Assay: immunoSEQ multiplex PCR; the TCRdb copy retains only in-frame clones and omits some. The data contain about 120,000 clones, 80% to 90% of them singletons. The source material was peripheral blood. This sequence joins TRBV19 and TRBJ2-1; 9 bases map to TRBD1. The sequence was obtained from a man between 65 and 85 years old with active or convalescent COVID-19. In nucleotides, the CDR3 is TGTGCCAGTAGTATAGATGGGACAGGGCTGGGCAATGAGCAGTTCTTC. Protein product: CASSIDGTGLGNEQFF.